Below, 30 T cell receptor beta chains from the same sample are listed, as sequenced in a study of STAT5B mutations in CD4+ large granular lymphocyte leukemia. Here immunoSEQ multiplex PCR was the method, and the copy in TCRdb shows in-frame clones only, minus some. The sample lists 15,000 to 20,000 clones; 84% were seen once. The sequenced material came from CD4+ T cells from blood buffy coats. The receptors derive from a human donor in good health.

Concerning this clone itself: A junction boundary mismatches the germline segment, possibly from a read error. The chain joins TRBV7-8 to TRBJ1-2, with D perhaps TRBD1 (6 bases). The CDR3 runs 13 residues. Germline assignment: CDR1 SGHVS and CDR2 FQNEAQ. CDR3: CASSLGAWDTTYF. The CDR3 nucleotides are TGTGCCAGCAGCTTAGGGGCCTGGGACACTACGTACTTC.

The rearrangement joins TRBV19 to TRBJ2-5; D might be TRBD1 (5 bases). The V gene's germline CDR1 is LNHDA and CDR2 SQIVND (reference sequence). This CDR3 has 16 amino acids. V was clipped by 4 bases and J by 5 bases, with 20 bases between them. In nucleotides, the CDR3 is TGTGCCAGTAGTAAAAGGTTCTCAGGGTTCGGGGAGACCCAGTACTTC. Protein: CASSKRFSGFGETQYF.

The rearrangement uses TRBV27 and TRBJ2-3; D is unclear. CDR1 MNHEY and CDR2 SMNVEV come from the germline V gene (reference sequence). The CDR3 is 14 amino acids. Trimming took off 1 base at V and 2 bases at J, with 7 bases between the two ends. CDR3 in amino acids: CASSLLRNTDTQYF. CDR3 DNA: TGTGCCAGCAGTTTATTGCGCAACACAGATACGCAGTATTTT.

The CDR3: CASSPGPAGEQYF. CDR3 sequence (DNA): TGTGCCAGCAGCCCCGGGCCAGCGGGGGAGCAGTACTTC. This chain connects TRBV7-9 to TRBJ2-7; 7 positions agree with TRBD2. From germline, CDR1 is SEHNR and CDR2 FQNEAQ (reference sequence). The V segment lost 5 bases and the J segment 7 bases; nucleotides outside the gene matches: 8. The CDR3 has 13 amino acids. Combining the CDR3 with reference TRBV7-9 and TRBJ2-7 gives the whole variable domain DTGVSQNPRHKITKRGQNVTFRCDPISEHNRLYWYRQTLGQGPEFLTYFQNEAQLEKSRLLSDRFSAERPKGSFSTLEIQRTEQGDSAMYLCASSPGPAGEQYFGPGTRLTVT.

The J gene is TRBJ1-2, the V gene TRBV7-9, with 9 bases that match TRBD1. Germline CDR1 and CDR2: SEHNR and FQNEAQ (reference sequence). Trimming cost V 4 bases and J 2 bases; bases outside gene matches: 5. The CDR3 runs 15 residues. The CDR3 nucleotides are TGTGCCAGCAGCTCAGGACAGGGGTTAAACTATGGCTACACCTTC. Translating it yields CASSSGQGLNYGYTF.

This chain joins TRBV18 and TRBJ1-1; TRBD1 aligns across 10 bases. Germline V CDR1 and CDR2: KGHSH, LQKENI. The CDR3 runs to 16 residues. With V trimmed by 6 bases and J by 0 bases, 7 bases remained unmatched. The chain's CDR3 is CASSLGTGAVNTEAFF. The CDR3 DNA sequence: TGTGCCAGCTCCCTCGGGACAGGGGCAGTGAACACTGAAGCTTTCTTT. Complete variable domain (other parts from reference TRBV18 and TRBJ1-1): NAGVMQNPRHLVRRRGQEARLRCSPMKGHSHVYWYRQLPEEGLKFMVYLQKENIIDESGMPKERFSAEFPKEGPSILRIQQVVRGDSAAYFCASSLGTGAVNTEAFFGQGTRLTVV.

V usage is TRBV14 and J usage is TRBJ1-1; D unresolved. This CDR3 contains 13 residues. The V end was cut by 0 bases, the J end by 1 base, with 3 bases between. Germline V CDR1 and CDR2: SGHDN, FVKESK. DNA of the CDR3: TGTGCCAGCAGCCAAGACCAGAACACTGAAGCTTTCTTT. Its translation: CASSQDQNTEAFF.

The rearrangement links TRBV18 to TRBJ2-1; a weak D match, TRBD1 (5 bases). Germline V gene data show CDR1 as KGHSH and CDR2 as LQKENI. V was shortened by 1 base and J by 1 base, with 11 bases between the two germline ends. The CDR3 extends over 16 amino acids. Here the CDR3 DNA reads TGTGCCAGCTCACCACTTCTCCAGGGTTCCTACAATGAGCAGTTCTTC. Its translation is CASSPLLQGSYNEQFF.

The CDR3 sequence is CAWTLRVGVTSFNGYTF. As DNA, the CDR3 is TGTGCCTGGACCCTAAGGGTGGGGGTAACATCGTTCAATGGCTACACCTTC. J is TRBJ1-2 and V is TRBV30; possible D gene TRBD1, 5 bases. The germline CDR1 and CDR2 sequences are GTSNPN and SVGIG (reference sequence). V lost 4 bases to trimming and J lost 6 bases, with 27 bases between them. This CDR3 contains 17 residues.

The chain joins TRBV27 to TRBJ1-2; tentatively, D is TRBD1 (5 bases). The CDR3 is 13 amino acids. CDR1 is MNHEY and CDR2 is SMNVEV in the germline V gene (reference sequence). Trimming removed 5 bases at V and 8 bases at J, with 15 bases between. The CDR3 DNA reads as TGTGCCAGCAGTGCCGTCGGGGACTCGGGCTACACCTTC. Its protein is CASSAVGDSGYTF.

The V call is TRBV5-1, the J call TRBJ1-5; D unresolved. Germline lookup yields CDR1 SGHRS and CDR2 YFSETQ. The V gene lost 0 bases and the J gene lost 4 bases, with 8 bases spanning the gap. CDR3 length: 14 amino acids. The CDR3 coding sequence is TGCGCCAGCAGCTTGGAGGGCCCAAATCAGCCCCAGCATTTT. Translation: CASSLEGPNQPQHF. Looking up the rest from reference TRBV5-1 and TRBJ1-5 gives the full variable domain: KAGVTQTPRYLIKTRGQQVTLSCSPISGHRSVSWYQQTPGQGLQFLFEYFSETQRNKGNFPGRFSGRQFSNSRSEMNVSTLELGDSALYLCASSLEGPNQPQHFGDGTRLSIL.

This clone has just one count. The chain carries TRBV9 and TRBJ1-4, with TRBD1 matching over 8 bases. The length of the CDR3 is 17 residues. With V trimmed by 2 bases and J by 2 bases, 8 bases remained unmatched. Germline assignment: CDR1 SGDLS and CDR2 YYNGEE. The CDR3 nucleotides are TGTGCCAGCAGCGTGTCAGGGGGCGGCTGGACTAATGAAAAACTGTTTTTT. It yields the protein CASSVSGGGWTNEKLFF.

This clone was detected only once. The gene calls are TRBV5-8 and TRBJ2-7; 7 bases match TRBD1. This CDR3 is 14 amino acids long. J gave up 2 bases and V 6 bases, and 8 bases lay outside the gene matches. Germline CDR1 SGHTS, CDR2 YDEGEE. The CDR3 DNA reads as TGTGCCAGCACCCTGACAGGGACCGCCTACGAGCAGTACTTC. This sequence encodes CASTLTGTAYEQYF.

The genes are TRBV10-1 and TRBJ1-1; D call uncertain. V was pared by 3 bases and J by 0 bases, with 11 bases between. Germline V lookup: CDR1 WNHNN, CDR2 SYGVQD (reference sequence). The CDR3 length is 15 residues. CDR3 DNA: TGCGCCAGCAGTGAAGGACCACCGATGAACACTGAAGCTTTCTTT. Protein sequence: CASSEGPPMNTEAFF.

The J gene is TRBJ2-2, the V gene TRBV27; 9 nucleotides line up with TRBD2. The germline V gene has CDR1 MNHEY and CDR2 SMNVEV (reference sequence). The CDR3 contains 17 residues. J was trimmed by 2 bases and V by 2 bases; bases with no gene match: 6. The CDR3 nucleotides read TGTGCCAGCAGTTTACCTAGCGGGGAACCTAACACCGGGGAGCTGTTTTTT. Translated: CASSLPSGEPNTGELFF.

The chain is built from TRBV18 and TRBJ2-1; 11 nucleotides agree with TRBD2. V was clipped by 2 bases and J by 6 bases; unmatched bases: 6. The length of the CDR3 is 16 residues. Germline CDR1 reads KGHSH; CDR2 reads LQKENI. The DNA of the CDR3 is TGTGCCAGCTCACCAACTAGCGGGAGCCCCTTCAATGAGCAGTTCTTC. Protein: CASSPTSGSPFNEQFF.

This chain joins TRBV15 and TRBJ2-1; a weak D match, TRBD1 (5 bases). Trimming stripped 9 bases from V and 4 bases from J, with 7 bases between. Germline CDR1 reads LNHNV; CDR2 reads YYDKDF (reference sequence). The CDR3 loop spans 11 amino acids. The CDR3 bases are TGTGCCACGCAGGGTTACAATGAGCAGTTCTTC. Its translation is CATQGYNEQFF.

The rearrangement uses TRBV1 and TRBJ1-1. TRBV1 is tagged as a pseudogene. This CDR3 has 17 residues. The CDR3 region has the DNA TGCACCAGCATCACGATAAATGGGCCGGGCTTGAACACTGAAGCTTTCTTT. This gives the protein CTSITINGPGLNTEAFF.

V is TRBV6-6 and J is TRBJ1-3; 9 bases agree with TRBD1. The length of the CDR3 is 16 residues. In germline, CDR1 is MNHNY, CDR2 SVGAGI (reference sequence). With 5 bases clipped from V and 4 bases from J, the junction kept 9 bases outside the gene matches. The CDR3 region has the DNA TGTGCCAGCAGTACGGACAGGGGTTTGAGGGGAAACACCATATATTTT. It translates to CASSTDRGLRGNTIYF.

The chain uses TRBV19 and TRBJ2-3, with unresolved D. The CDR3 sequence is 14 residues long. Germline V lookup: CDR1 LNHDA, CDR2 SQIVND (reference sequence). Trimming removed 1 base at V and 0 bases at J, with 5 bases between. CDR3 residues: CASSIVTSTDTQYF. The CDR3 DNA is TGTGCCAGTAGTATAGTAACTAGCACAGATACGCAGTATTTT. Together with reference TRBV19 and TRBJ2-3, the CDR3 gives the full variable domain: DGGITQSPKYLFRKEGQNVTLSCEQNLNHDAMYWYRQDPGQGLRLIYYSQIVNDFQKGDIAEGYSVSREKKESFPLTVTSAQKNPTAFYLCASSIVTSTDTQYFGPGTRLTVL.

V and J are TRBV29-1 and TRBJ2-3; D call uncertain. V was trimmed by 4 bases and J by 2 bases, leaving 7 bases between them. CDR1 and CDR2 from the germline V gene are SQVTM and ANQGSEA. There are 12 residues in the CDR3. CDR3 in DNA: TGCAGCGTTGCTATCAACACAGATACGCAGTATTTT. Translated: CSVAINTDTQYF.

The chain employs TRBV21-1 and TRBJ2-7; the table's D call, TRBD2, has no DNA check behind it. TRBV21-1 is annotated as a pseudogene. This CDR3 has 14 residues. The CDR3 DNA reads TGTGCCAGTTCGGGGGGCGCGGGGACGTACGAGCAGTACTTC. It encodes CASSGGAGTYEQYF.

The V gene is TRBV27, the J gene TRBJ2-2; D not certain. The germline V gene has CDR1 MNHEY and CDR2 SMNVEV (reference sequence). The CDR3 runs to 13 residues. Trimming shortened V by 7 bases and J by 6 bases, and 12 bases separated the two germline ends. DNA for the CDR3: TGTGCCAGCAAGAAGTGGGTCGCCGGGGAGCTGTTTTTT. Amino acid sequence: CASKKWVAGELFF.

The chain links TRBV30 to TRBJ1-2; possible D gene TRBD1, 6 bases. The germline V gene encodes CDR1 GTSNPN and CDR2 SVGIG (reference sequence). V shed 0 bases and J shed 7 bases, with 18 bases lying between them. The CDR3 consists of 15 residues. In DNA form, the CDR3 reads TGTGCCTGGAGTGTACTCCCGGGGGCGAAACGTGGCTACACCTTC. Protein sequence: CAWSVLPGAKRGYTF.

The rearrangement links TRBV29-1 to TRBJ1-2, with D unclear. CDR1 is SQVTM, CDR2 ANQGSEA, per germline. The CDR3 sequence is 13 residues long. With 7 bases removed from V and 2 bases from J, the gap between germline ends came to 14 bases. Here the CDR3 reads CSAQPGRNYGYTF. Here the CDR3 DNA reads TGCAGCGCCCAGCCGGGCAGAAACTATGGCTACACCTTC.

The chain carries TRBV11-2 and TRBJ2-5, with 11 positions matching TRBD2. This CDR3 is 17 amino acids long. Unmatched junction bases numbered 8, after V lost 0 bases and J lost 5 bases. CDR1 and CDR2 (germline): SGHAT, FQNNGV. The chain's CDR3 is CASSLDGSGRAGETQYF. The CDR3 region has the DNA TGTGCCAGCAGCTTAGATGGTAGCGGGAGGGCCGGGGAGACCCAGTACTTC.

The chain joins TRBV5-6 to TRBJ2-7; tentatively, D is TRBD2 (6 bases). CDR3 size: 13 residues. Germline CDR1 SGHDT, CDR2 YYEEEE. The V gene lost 4 bases and the J gene lost 6 bases, with 14 bases spanning the gap. This CDR3 reads CASSRGSPPEQYF. The CDR3 nucleotides are TGTGCCAGCAGCCGGGGGTCTCCCCCCGAGCAGTACTTC.

The chain links TRBV7-9 to TRBJ2-5; possibly TRBD2 for D (5 bases). With 0 bases removed from V and 7 bases from J, the gap between germline ends came to 12 bases. The CDR3 is 14 residues long. Looked up from germline, CDR1 is SEHNR and CDR2 is FQNEAQ (reference sequence). CDR3 nucleotide sequence: TGTGCCAGCAGCTTAGCGCTTAGCCTAGCGACCCAGTACTTC. This sequence encodes CASSLALSLATQYF.

This clone appeared a single time. The chain uses TRBV5-4 and TRBJ1-2; TRBD1 aligns across 7 bases. This CDR3 is 13 amino acids long. The trim removed 1 base at V and 4 bases at J, leaving 1 base unmatched. Germline CDR1 and CDR2: SGHNT and YYREEE (reference sequence). The CDR3 DNA follows: TGTGCCAGCAGCTTGACAGGGGCCTATGGCTACACCTTC. This gives the protein CASSLTGAYGYTF.

CDR3 sequence (DNA): TGTGCCAGCAGCCAACACGACACCCTAGGGGCCTACAATGAGCAGTTCTTC. Protein: CASSQHDTLGAYNEQFF. The chain joins TRBV14 to TRBJ2-1; possibly TRBD1 for D (5 bases). There are 17 residues in the CDR3. Germline V gene sequence: CDR1 SGHDN, CDR2 FVKESK. With 2 bases removed from V and 2 bases from J, the gap between germline ends came to 16 bases.